Here is one T cell receptor beta chain with its context. Reverse transcription of roughly 0.45 to 1 ug RNA was performed with random hexamers. TCRdb recomputed calls from the immunoSEQ multiplex PCR reads with MiXCR, one row per CDR3 protein. This sample has roughly 200,000 distinct CDR3 sequences; 95% occur once, and the top ten carry about 0.094%. The germline V and J ends were trimmed by 2 bases and 2 bases, with 14 bases remaining between them. Germline CDR1 reads SGDLS; CDR2 reads YYNGEE. The CDR3 loop spans 15 amino acids. This sample stems from a study of CD8 T cells in Susac syndrome. TCR beta sequencing covered blood CD8+ and CD4+ T cells.

The genes are TRBV9 and TRBJ2-7, with a possible D match to TRBD1 (5 bases). Sequenced: CD4+ T cells from PBMCs. This receptor was obtained from a human donor in good health. In DNA, the CDR3 is TGTGCCAGCAGCGTCGGACCGGACACTACCTACGAGCAGTACTTC. As protein: CASSVGPDTTYEQYF.